The clone carrying this T cell receptor beta chain was detected ten times or more. TCRdb reprocessed the 5' RACE reads with MiXCR, giving one entry per CDR3 protein. The data hold 240,000 or so distinct CDR3 sequences, with around 10% observed a single time. CDR1 is ENHRY and CDR2 is SYGVKD in the germline V gene. The junction had 8 bases not matched to a gene; V was cut back by 7 bases and J by 5 bases. This CDR3 has 16 amino acids. The data are from a study of CD8 T cells in ankylosing spondylitis. This chain connects TRBV10-3 to TRBJ2-2; 12 bases agree with TRBD2. Sequencing was carried out using blood, either unsorted or a sorted T cell fraction (not recorded which). This clonotype originated in a male donor with ankylosing spondylitis or in good health (not recorded which). The CDR3 sequence: CAITPTSGRRTGELFF. CDR3 bases: TGTGCCATCACCCCGACTAGCGGGAGACGTACCGGGGAGCTGTTTTTT.